A selection of T cell receptor beta chains follows, all from one sample in a study of CXCR3-negative and CXCR3-positive naive CD8 T cells. TCRdb reprocessed the 5' RACE reads and reports one entry per CDR3 protein, with no DNA. Here the sample table reports fewer than 90,000 distinct CDR3 sequences. The source material was naive CXCR3- CD8+ T cells from blood. The receptor source for this set is a human donor in good health. Some clones in this sample may be carry-over from other donors' samples. Each CDR3 is given with its conserved first and last residue. The order of the fields is J gene, CDR3 length, V gene, clone size, CDR3 protein. Not every row has a clone size; where given, it reads once, few, many or a size class.

J: TRBJ2-7
length: 13
V: TRBV29-1
size: .
CDR3: CSVRRQGGYEQYF

J: TRBJ1-1
length: 16
V: TRBV27
size: .
CDR3: CASSFVAGGFGTEAFF

J: TRBJ2-5
length: 14
V: TRBV7-3
size: .
CDR3: CASSPLPSTGPQYF

J: TRBJ2-7
length: 14
V: TRBV12-3/TRBV12-4
size: .
CDR3: CASSLGQGFYEQYF

J: TRBJ1-5
length: 14
V: TRBV7-9
size: .
CDR3: CASSLGGFNQPQHF

J: TRBJ2-2
length: 16
V: TRBV29-1
size: .
CDR3: CSVEGRTSGGAGELFF

J: TRBJ2-3
length: 13
V: TRBV7-6
size: .
CDR3: CASSSESPLSQYF

J: TRBJ2-7
length: 13
V: TRBV28
size: .
CDR3: CASSLFGGYEQYF

J: TRBJ1-2
length: 14
V: TRBV11-3
size: medium-sized
CDR3: CASSLDPGDYGYTF

J: TRBJ2-5
length: 13
V: TRBV3-1
size: .
CDR3: CASSLSSPETQYF

J: TRBJ2-1
length: 16
V: TRBV7-3
size: .
CDR3: CASSLIAGSSYNEQFF